The TCR beta chain under discussion was sequenced for a study of T cell repertoires in cytomegalovirus infection. Turning to this clonotype: Its specificity is not known.

TCRdb passed the reads through MiXCR, listing each CDR3 protein once. The data show about 920,000 distinct CDR3 sequences, less than 35% seen once. The germline V gene encodes CDR1 SGDLS and CDR2 YYNGEE. Unmatched junction bases numbered 11, after V lost 2 bases and J lost 7 bases. There are 17 residues in the CDR3. The V call is TRBV9, the J call TRBJ2-1, with TRBD2 identical over 11 bases. This clonotype was obtained from a human donor in good health (CMV status not recorded). Some clones in this sample may be carry-over from other donors' samples. Sequenced material: cultured CD8+ T cells from PBMCs, taken from culture after CMV antigen stimulation. CDR3: CASSVPLAGGPSNEQFF. Written as DNA, the CDR3 is TGTGCCAGCAGCGTCCCCTTAGCGGGGGGGCCGAGTAATGAGCAGTTCTTC.